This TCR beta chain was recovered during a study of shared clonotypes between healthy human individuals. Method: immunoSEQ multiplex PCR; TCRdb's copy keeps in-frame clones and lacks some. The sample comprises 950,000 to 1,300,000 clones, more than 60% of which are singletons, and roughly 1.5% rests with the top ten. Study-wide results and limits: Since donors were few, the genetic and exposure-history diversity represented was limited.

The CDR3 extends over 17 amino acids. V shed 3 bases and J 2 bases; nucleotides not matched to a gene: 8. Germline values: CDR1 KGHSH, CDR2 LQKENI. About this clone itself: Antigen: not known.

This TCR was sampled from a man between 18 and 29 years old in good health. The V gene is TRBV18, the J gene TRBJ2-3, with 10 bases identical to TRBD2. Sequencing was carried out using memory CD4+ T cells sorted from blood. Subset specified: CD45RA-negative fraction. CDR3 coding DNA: TGTGCCAGCTCACCCCCAGCGGGAGGGCTCATCACAGATACGCAGTATTTT. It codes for CASSPPAGGLITDTQYF.